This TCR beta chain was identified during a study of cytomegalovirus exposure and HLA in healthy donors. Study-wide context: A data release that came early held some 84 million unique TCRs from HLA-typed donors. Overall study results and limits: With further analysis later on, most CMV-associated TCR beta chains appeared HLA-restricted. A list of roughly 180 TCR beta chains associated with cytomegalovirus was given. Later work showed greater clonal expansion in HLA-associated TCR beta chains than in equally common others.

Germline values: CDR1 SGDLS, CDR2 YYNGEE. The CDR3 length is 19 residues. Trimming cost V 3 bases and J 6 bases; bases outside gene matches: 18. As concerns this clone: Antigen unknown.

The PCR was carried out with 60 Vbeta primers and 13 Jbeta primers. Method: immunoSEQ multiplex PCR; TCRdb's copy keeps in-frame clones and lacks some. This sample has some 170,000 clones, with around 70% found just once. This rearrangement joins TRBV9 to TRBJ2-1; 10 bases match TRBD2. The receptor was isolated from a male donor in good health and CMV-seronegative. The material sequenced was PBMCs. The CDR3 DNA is TGTGCCAGCAGCGGCCAGCCCCTAGCGGGAGAGGTTGAAGGCAATGAGCAGTTCTTC. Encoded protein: CASSGQPLAGEVEGNEQFF.